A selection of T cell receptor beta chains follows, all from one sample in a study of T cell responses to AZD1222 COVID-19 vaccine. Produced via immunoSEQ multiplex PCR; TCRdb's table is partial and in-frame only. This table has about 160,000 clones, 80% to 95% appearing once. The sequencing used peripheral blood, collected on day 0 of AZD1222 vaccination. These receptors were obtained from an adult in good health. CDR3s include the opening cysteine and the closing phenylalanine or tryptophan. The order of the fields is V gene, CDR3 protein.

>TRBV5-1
CASSVQTGTGGEKLFF
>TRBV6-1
CASSARQGSREYSNQPQHF
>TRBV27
CASSPNPVHFSEQYF
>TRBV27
CASSAHPFNYGYTF
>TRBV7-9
CASSFMESQPQHF
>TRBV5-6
CASSRGTGRQPQHF
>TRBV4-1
CASSQRTSGNTGELFF
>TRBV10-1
CASSESGQMFNEKLFF
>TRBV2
CAIPRAGGGEQFF
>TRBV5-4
CASSSAGAGELFF
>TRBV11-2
CASSLTTGRSGEKLFF
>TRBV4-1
CASSQGSGYGYTF
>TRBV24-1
CATEGQGTGETQYF
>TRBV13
CASSYDRSNTEAFF
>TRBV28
CASSFEWGLFTDTQYF
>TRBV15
CATSRDRGTRNF
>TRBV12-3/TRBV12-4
CASSLLQGNGYTF
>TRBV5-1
CASSTWPSDEQFF
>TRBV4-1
CASAGTRGANYGYTF
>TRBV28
CASRSTSLHEQFF
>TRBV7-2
CASSSQGAYEQYF
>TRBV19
CASSIGAGQPQHF
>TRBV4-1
CASSPRRATDTQYF
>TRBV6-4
CASSDIAGGPNTQYF